These 32 T cell receptor beta chains originate from one sample sequenced in a study of blood T cells in healthy people across ages. Sample-barcoded 5' priming and a J-beta primer mix drove a second PCR of about 7 to 11 cycles. TCRdb analysed the 5' RACE reads with MiXCR anew, one entry per CDR3 protein. The repertoire consists of hundreds of thousands of distinct CDR3 sequences, with around 48% occurring once and the leading ten covering under 30%. Input material: blood. The receptors originated from an elderly man in good health.

This clonotype was counted only a few times. The J gene is TRBJ2-7, the V gene TRBV7-2; 15 bases agree with TRBD2. This CDR3 has 15 amino acids. Trimming at V came to 6 bases and at J to 0 bases, leaving 0 bases not matched to a gene. Germline assignment: CDR1 SGHTA and CDR2 FQGNSA. The CDR3 DNA reads as TGTGCCAGCAGGGGACTAGCGGGAGGCTCCTACGAGCAGTACTTC. This gives the protein CASRGLAGGSYEQYF.

V gene TRBV5-1 combines with J gene TRBJ2-7; either TRBD1 or TRBD2 may fit D (5 bases each). The length of the CDR3 is 12 residues. V dropped 3 bases and J dropped 5 bases, with 9 bases sitting between them. Germline loops: CDR1 SGHRS, CDR2 YFSETQ. DNA for the CDR3: TGCGCCAGCAGCTGGGGGATGAACGAGCAGTACTTC. It specifies CASSWGMNEQYF.

This clonotype appeared a few times. This chain links TRBV12-3 or TRBV12-4 with TRBJ1-5; the match to TRBD1 covers 7 bases. This CDR3 contains 15 residues. V was pared by 3 bases and J by 2 bases, with 4 bases of the junction left unmatched. CDR3 coding DNA: TGTGCCAGCAGTTTTTCAGGGGGTGGCAATCAGCCCCAGCATTTT. It specifies CASSFSGGGNQPQHF.

The sample holds one count of this clonotype. The chain combines TRBV20-1 with TRBJ2-2; perhaps TRBD1 as D (6 bases). Per the germline V gene, CDR1 is DFQATT and CDR2 is SNEGSKA (reference sequence). This CDR3 contains 14 residues. Trimming stripped 1 base from V and 4 bases from J, with 10 bases between. The CDR3 sequence: CSARGGLSTGELFF. Here the CDR3 DNA reads TGCAGTGCTAGAGGGGGGCTAAGCACCGGGGAGCTGTTTTTT.

The V gene is TRBV6-2 or TRBV6-3, the J gene TRBJ2-1; D is possibly TRBD1 (6 bases). CDR3 length equals 12 residues. V lost 3 bases to trimming and J lost 9 bases, with 9 bases between them. Germline CDR1 is MNHEY and CDR2 is SVGEGT. The CDR3 loop reads CASSYWGREQFF. The CDR3 nucleotides read TGTGCCAGCAGTTATTGGGGGCGTGAGCAGTTCTTC.

This clonotype was seen a handful of times. V and J are TRBV30 and TRBJ1-2, with TRBD1 matching over 10 bases. After removal of 8 bases from V and 8 bases from J, the junction contained 11 bases not matched to a gene. CDR3 length equals 13 residues. Germline assignment: CDR1 GTSNPN and CDR2 SVGIG (reference sequence). The CDR3 sequence is CALWGQGQLGYTF. CDR3 in DNA: TGTGCCCTCTGGGGACAGGGGCAACTAGGCTACACCTTC.

A single count supports this clonotype. This sequence joins TRBV5-1 and TRBJ2-3; 11 bases line up with TRBD2. V was clipped by 3 bases and J by 4 bases; unmatched bases: 7. From germline, CDR1 is SGHRS and CDR2 YFSETQ. This CDR3 contains 16 residues. The CDR3 loop reads CASSSTSGGIADTQYF. CDR3 nucleotides: TGCGCCAGCAGCTCCACTAGCGGGGGTATCGCAGATACGCAGTATTTT. The full variable domain, rest sourced from reference TRBV5-1 and TRBJ2-3, is KAGVTQTPRYLIKTRGQQVTLSCSPISGHRSVSWYQQTPGQGLQFLFEYFSETQRNKGNFPGRFSGRQFSNSRSEMNVSTLELGDSALYLCASSSTSGGIADTQYFGPGTRLTVL.

This clonotype was seen only a few times. The rearrangement uses TRBV11-2 and TRBJ2-4, with TRBD1 matching 10 bases. This CDR3 region has 16 residues. Trimming at V came to 3 bases and at J to 6 bases, leaving 8 bases not matched to a gene. Germline V lookup: CDR1 SGHAT, CDR2 FQNNGV. The CDR3 DNA reads as TGTGCCAGCAGCTTTAGTACGGGACAGGGGATAAACATTCAGTACTTC. It specifies CASSFSTGQGINIQYF.

J is TRBJ2-5 and V is TRBV28, with a tentative D call TRBD1 (6 bases). This CDR3 spans 14 amino acids. Germline-derived CDR1 and CDR2 are MDHEN and SYDVKM. Trimming took 11 bases from V and 6 from J, leaving 22 bases between them. DNA for the CDR3: TGTGCCGGCAAACAGGGCGGCGCCATTCAGACCCAGTACTTC. Translated, it gives CAGKQGGAIQTQYF.

CDR3 in amino acids: CASRAWTGISGARVQYF. CDR3 sequence (DNA): TGCGCCAGCAGGGCCTGGACAGGGATTTCGGGCGCAAGGGTGCAGTACTTC. This chain connects TRBV10-1 to TRBJ2-7, with 8 bases identical to TRBD1. The CDR3 has 17 residues. CDR1 is WNHNN and CDR2 is SYGVQD in the germline V gene (reference sequence). V lost 6 bases, J lost 9 bases, and 22 bases stayed unmatched.

The rearrangement joins TRBV5-8 to TRBJ2-1, with TRBD2 matching 7 bases. This CDR3 has 16 amino acids. Germline CDR1 SGHTS, CDR2 YDEGEE. V lost 0 bases, J lost 4 bases, and 7 bases stayed unmatched. CDR3 sequence: CASSLVALAVYNEQFF. The CDR3 DNA reads as TGTGCCAGCAGCTTGGTGGCTCTAGCGGTTTACAATGAGCAGTTCTTC.

In this sample, this clonotype turned up many times. The V call is TRBV27, the J call TRBJ1-2; a weak D match, TRBD1 (5 bases). This CDR3 is 13 amino acids long. Trimming stripped 5 bases from V and 5 bases from J, with 12 bases between. CDR1 and CDR2 (germline): MNHEY, SMNVEV (reference sequence). DNA for the CDR3: TGTGCCAGCAGTCCGCAGGGTCAATATGGCTACACCTTC. Translation gives CASSPQGQYGYTF.

The rearrangement links TRBV20-1 to TRBJ2-3; no reliable D call. CDR3 length equals 11 residues. The ends were cut back, 5 bases at V and 6 bases at J, with 9 bases in the middle. Germline V gives CDR1 DFQATT, CDR2 SNEGSKA (reference sequence). The DNA of the CDR3 is TGCAGTGCTCCACTCGCGGATACGCAGTATTTT. Translating it yields CSAPLADTQYF.

The rearrangement links TRBV20-1 to TRBJ2-1; TRBD2 matches at 14 bases. After removal of 5 bases from V and 3 bases from J, the junction contained 6 bases not matched to a gene. This CDR3 has 16 residues. Germline V gives CDR1 DFQATT, CDR2 SNEGSKA (reference sequence). In DNA form, the CDR3 reads TGCAGTGCTCCACTAGGGACTAGCGGGAGCTACAATGAGCAGTTCTTC. This gives the protein CSAPLGTSGSYNEQFF.

The chain combines TRBV7-9 with TRBJ2-1; TRBD1 matches 12 bases. Trimming removed 3 bases from V and 9 bases from J; junction bases left unmatched: 3. The CDR3 has 14 residues. Per the germline V gene, CDR1 is SEHNR and CDR2 is FQNEAQ (reference sequence). The CDR3 here is CASSFGTGGLEQFF. For the CDR3, the DNA is TGTGCCAGCAGCTTCGGGACAGGGGGCCTTGAGCAGTTCTTC.

This clonotype was picked up a small number of times. A read error may explain this, as a much larger clone is one base away. The rearrangement joins TRBV7-9 to TRBJ1-1; D not certain. The V and J ends lost 3 bases and 1 base respectively, with 9 bases between them. CDR3 length: 14 amino acids. CDR1 is SEHNR, CDR2 FQNEAQ, per germline (reference sequence). The CDR3 region is CASSLGEGNTEAFF. The CDR3 DNA reads TGTGCCAGCAGCTTGGGAGAGGGGAACACTGAAGCTTTCTTT.

The chain uses TRBV27 and TRBJ1-4; a weak D match, TRBD1 (5 bases). The CDR3 runs 15 residues. V dropped 2 bases and J dropped 2 bases, with 9 bases sitting between them. CDR1 is MNHEY and CDR2 is SMNVEV in the germline V gene (reference sequence). CDR3 coding DNA: TGTGCCAGCAGTTTAATAGGGGCGACTAATGAAAAACTGTTTTTT. It encodes CASSLIGATNEKLFF.

J is TRBJ2-7 and V is TRBV3-1, with unresolved D. CDR3 size: 12 residues. CDR1 LGHDT and CDR2 YNNKEL come from the germline V gene (reference sequence). V was trimmed by 4 bases and J by 3 bases, leaving 7 bases between them. CDR3 nucleotides: TGTGCCAGCAGCCGCGACGACTACGAGCAGTACTTC. Protein sequence: CASSRDDYEQYF.

V gene TRBV6-2 or TRBV6-3 combines with J gene TRBJ2-1; TRBD2 matches 7 bases. The CDR3 consists of 15 residues. From germline, CDR1 is MNHEY and CDR2 SVGEGT. Trimming at V came to 6 bases and at J to 6 bases, leaving 11 bases not matched to a gene. The CDR3 protein is CASSFISGYSNEQFF. CDR3 bases: TGTGCCAGCAGCTTTATTAGCGGGTATTCCAATGAGCAGTTCTTC.

The rearrangement links TRBV6-2 or TRBV6-3 to TRBJ2-7; the match to TRBD1 covers 7 bases. Germline V CDR1 and CDR2: MNHEY, SVGEGT. V dropped 6 bases and J dropped 3; count of bases not matched to a gene: 8. The CDR3 has 14 residues. The CDR3 protein is CASRQTGANYEQYF. CDR3 nucleotide sequence: TGTGCCAGCAGGCAAACAGGGGCAAACTACGAGCAGTACTTC.

This clonotype was picked up a small number of times. The V call is TRBV7-9, the J call TRBJ1-5; D is undetermined. Germline V CDR1 and CDR2: SEHNR, FQNEAQ (reference sequence). This CDR3 comprises 14 residues. V lost 1 base and J lost 0, with 4 bases in between. The CDR3 DNA reads TGTGCCAGCAGCTTAGAACGTAGCAATCAGCCCCAGCATTTT. Translation gives CASSLERSNQPQHF.

This chain connects TRBV5-1 to TRBJ2-2, with TRBD1 as a possible D gene (5 bases). Germline V gives CDR1 SGHRS, CDR2 YFSETQ. Trimming took off 3 bases at V and 0 bases at J, with 12 bases between the two ends. The CDR3 is 16 amino acids. The CDR3 DNA reads as TGCGCCAGCAGCTCCGCCCTAGGGGCGAACACCGGGGAGCTGTTTTTT. Amino acid sequence: CASSSALGANTGELFF.

This clonotype was observed a single time. Given a much more abundant clone one base away, this may be a read error. The chain carries TRBV6-6 and TRBJ2-1, with D maybe TRBD2 (6 bases). Looked up from germline, CDR1 is MNHNY and CDR2 is SVGAGI (reference sequence). Trimming pared 6 bases from V and 10 bases from J, leaving 22 bases between. The CDR3 contains 15 residues. The CDR3 loop is CASSPGRAGSDEQFF. In DNA, the CDR3 is TGTGCCAGCAGCCCCGGCAGGGCGGGGTCGGACGAGCAGTTCTTC.

This sequence joins TRBV6-5 and TRBJ1-1; tentative D call: TRBD1 (6 bases). Trimming left V 6 bases short and J 4 bases short, with 12 bases between. CDR3 length equals 13 residues. Per the germline V gene, CDR1 is MNHEY and CDR2 is SVGAGI. The chain's CDR3 is CASRKQGGTEAFF. CDR3 DNA sequence: TGTGCCAGCAGGAAACAGGGTGGCACTGAAGCTTTCTTT.

This clonotype was counted between two and nine times. This chain connects TRBV6-5 to TRBJ1-2, with 7 bases that match TRBD1. Unmatched junction bases numbered 11, after V lost 2 bases and J lost 8 bases. This CDR3 has 15 residues. The germline CDR1 and CDR2 sequences are MNHEY and SVGAGI. The CDR3 spells CASSYRDSGQRGYTF. Written as DNA, the CDR3 is TGTGCCAGCAGTTACCGTGACTCGGGACAGAGAGGCTACACCTTC.

This clonotype was observed a handful of times. The V gene is TRBV14, the J gene TRBJ2-1; D is tentatively TRBD1 or TRBD2 (5 bases each). Germline V lookup: CDR1 SGHDN, CDR2 FVKESK. The CDR3 has 16 amino acids. The germline V and J ends were trimmed by 1 base and 0 bases, with 10 bases remaining between them. CDR3 region: CASSQVAGSSYNEQFF. The CDR3 coding sequence is TGTGCCAGCAGCCAAGTAGCAGGGAGCTCCTACAATGAGCAGTTCTTC. Full variable domain (rest looked up from reference TRBV14 and TRBJ2-1): EAGVTQFPSHSVIEKGQTVTLRCDPISGHDNLYWYRRVMGKEIKFLLHFVKESKQDESGMPNNRFLAERTGGTYSTLKVQPAELEDSGVYFCASSQVAGSSYNEQFFGPGTRLTVL.

The chain couples TRBV2 to TRBJ2-5; 7 bases are a match to TRBD2. This CDR3 comprises 16 residues. V lost 4 bases to trimming and J lost 5 bases; unmatched junction nucleotides: 13. Germline CDR1 SNHLY, CDR2 FYNNEI. The CDR3 region is CASSGIRGVGSETQYF. The CDR3 DNA is TGTGCCAGCAGTGGCATTCGGGGGGTCGGATCGGAGACCCAGTACTTC.

In DNA form, the CDR3 reads TGTGCCAGCAGTCCTACAGGGGGCCGGGCTGAAGCTTTCTTT. This gives the protein CASSPTGGRAEAFF. The gene calls are TRBV6-6 and TRBJ1-1; the match to TRBD1 covers 9 bases. V was pared by 5 bases and J by 6 bases, with 7 bases of the junction left unmatched. The CDR3 is made up of 14 amino acids. CDR1 and CDR2 (germline): MNHNY, SVGAGI (reference sequence).

Concerning this clonotype: This may stem from a read error, because a much larger clone lies one nucleotide away. This chain connects TRBV29-1 to TRBJ2-3; 7 bases fit TRBD2. The CDR3 contains 14 residues. Looked up from germline, CDR1 is SQVTM and CDR2 is ANQGSEA. CDR3 region: CSVARDYYTATQYF. The CDR3 DNA reads TGCAGCGTTGCCCGGGACTACTACACAGCTACGCAGTATTTT.

This clonotype was picked up a small number of times. V usage is TRBV6-2 or TRBV6-3 and J usage is TRBJ2-1; 15 bases line up with TRBD2. The CDR3 extends over 16 amino acids. Germline V lookup: CDR1 MNHEY, CDR2 SVGEGT. The junction had 8 bases not matched to a gene; V was cut back by 6 bases and J by 8 bases. The CDR3 protein is CASRSHGLAGGHEQFF. CDR3 nucleotide sequence: TGTGCCAGCAGATCACACGGACTAGCGGGGGGGCATGAGCAGTTCTTC.

This clonotype was detected a few times. The chain has TRBV10-3 and TRBJ1-1; tentatively, D is TRBD1 (5 bases). CDR1 is ENHRY, CDR2 SYGVKD, per germline. This CDR3 contains 14 residues. Trimming stripped 3 bases from V and 4 bases from J, with 12 bases between. The CDR3 region has the DNA TGTGCCATCAGTGAAGAGGGGCAGGGCACTGAAGCTTTCTTT. This gives the protein CAISEEGQGTEAFF.

The rearrangement uses TRBV5-1 and TRBJ2-1; the D gene is possibly TRBD1 (6 bases). Germline V lookup: CDR1 SGHRS, CDR2 YFSETQ. V lost 4 bases and J lost 0, with 11 bases in between. The CDR3 sequence is 15 residues long. This chain's CDR3 is CASSVDRSSYNEQFF. In nucleotides, the CDR3 is TGCGCCAGCAGCGTCGACAGGAGCTCCTACAATGAGCAGTTCTTC.